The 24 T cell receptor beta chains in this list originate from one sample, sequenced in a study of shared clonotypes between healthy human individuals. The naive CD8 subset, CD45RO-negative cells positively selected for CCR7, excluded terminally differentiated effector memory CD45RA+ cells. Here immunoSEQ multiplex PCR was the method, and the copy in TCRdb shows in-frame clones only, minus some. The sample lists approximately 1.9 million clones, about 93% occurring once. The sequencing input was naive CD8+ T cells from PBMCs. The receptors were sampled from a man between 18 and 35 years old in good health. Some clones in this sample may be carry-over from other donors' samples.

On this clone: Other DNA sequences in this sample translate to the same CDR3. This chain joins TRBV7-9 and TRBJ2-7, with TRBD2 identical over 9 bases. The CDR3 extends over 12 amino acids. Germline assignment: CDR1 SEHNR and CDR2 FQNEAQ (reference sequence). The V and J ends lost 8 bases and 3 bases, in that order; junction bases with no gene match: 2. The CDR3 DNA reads TGTGCCAGCTGTAGCGGGAGCTACGAGCAGTACTTC. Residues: CASCSGSYEQYF.

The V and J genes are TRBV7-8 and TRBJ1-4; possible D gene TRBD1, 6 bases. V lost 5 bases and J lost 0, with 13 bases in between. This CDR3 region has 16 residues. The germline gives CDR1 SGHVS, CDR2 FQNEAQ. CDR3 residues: CASSVTGYPTNEKLFF. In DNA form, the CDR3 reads TGTGCCAGCAGCGTAACAGGGTACCCAACTAATGAAAAACTGTTTTTT.

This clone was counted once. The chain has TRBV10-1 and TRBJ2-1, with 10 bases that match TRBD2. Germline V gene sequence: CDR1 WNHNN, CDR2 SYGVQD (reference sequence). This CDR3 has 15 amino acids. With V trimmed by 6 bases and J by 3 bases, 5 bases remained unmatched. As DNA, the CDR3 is TGCGCCAGCAGCCTACTAGCGGGACTCTACAATGAGCAGTTCTTC. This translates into CASSLLAGLYNEQFF.

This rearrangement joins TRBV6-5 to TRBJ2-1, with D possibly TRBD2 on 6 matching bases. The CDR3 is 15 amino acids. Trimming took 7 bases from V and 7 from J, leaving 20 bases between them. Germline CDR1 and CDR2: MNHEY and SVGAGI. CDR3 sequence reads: CASKFGGEAGNEQFF. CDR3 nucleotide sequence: TGTGCCAGCAAGTTTGGAGGGGAGGCGGGAAATGAGCAGTTCTTC.

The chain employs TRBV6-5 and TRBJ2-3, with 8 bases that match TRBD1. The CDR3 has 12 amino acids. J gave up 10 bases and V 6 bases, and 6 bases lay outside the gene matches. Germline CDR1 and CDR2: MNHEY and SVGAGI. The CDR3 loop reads CASSQTGDPQYF. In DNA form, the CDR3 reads TGTGCCAGCAGCCAGACAGGGGACCCGCAGTATTTT.

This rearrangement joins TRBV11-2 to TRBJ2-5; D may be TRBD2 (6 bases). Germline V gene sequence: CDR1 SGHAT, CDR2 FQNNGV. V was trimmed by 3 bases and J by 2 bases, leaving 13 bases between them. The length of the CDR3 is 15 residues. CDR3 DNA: TGTGCCAGCAGCTTGAGGAGCCGGGAGCAAGAGACCCAGTACTTC. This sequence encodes CASSLRSREQETQYF.

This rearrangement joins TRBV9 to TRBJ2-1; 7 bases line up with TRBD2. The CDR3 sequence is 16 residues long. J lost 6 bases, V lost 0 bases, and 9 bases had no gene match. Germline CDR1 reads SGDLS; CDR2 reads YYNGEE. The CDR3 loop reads CASSVDGAGVGNEQFF. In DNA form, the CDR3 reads TGTGCCAGCAGCGTAGACGGGGCGGGAGTAGGCAATGAGCAGTTCTTC.

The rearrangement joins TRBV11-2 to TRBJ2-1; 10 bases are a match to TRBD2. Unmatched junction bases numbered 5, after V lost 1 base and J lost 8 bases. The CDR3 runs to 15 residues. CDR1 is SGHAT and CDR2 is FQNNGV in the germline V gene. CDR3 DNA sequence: TGTGCCAGCAGCTTAGGCCTAGCGGGAGCCCATGAGCAGTTCTTC. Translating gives CASSLGLAGAHEQFF.

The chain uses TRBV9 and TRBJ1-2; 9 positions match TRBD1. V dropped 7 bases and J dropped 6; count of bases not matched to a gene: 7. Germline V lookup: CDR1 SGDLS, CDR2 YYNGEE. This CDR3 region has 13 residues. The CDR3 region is CASATQGANGYTF. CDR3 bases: TGTGCCAGCGCTACACAGGGGGCGAATGGCTACACCTTC.

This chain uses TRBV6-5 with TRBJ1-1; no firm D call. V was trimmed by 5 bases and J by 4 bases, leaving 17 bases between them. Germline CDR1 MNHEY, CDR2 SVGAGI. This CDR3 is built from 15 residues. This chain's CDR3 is CASSPTGGGSTEAFF. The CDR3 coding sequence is TGTGCCAGCAGTCCTACGGGAGGAGGGAGCACTGAAGCTTTCTTT.

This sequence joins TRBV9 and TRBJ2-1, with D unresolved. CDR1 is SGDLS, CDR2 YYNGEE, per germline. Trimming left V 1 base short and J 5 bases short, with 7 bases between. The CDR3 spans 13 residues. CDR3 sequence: CASSVYPHNEQFF. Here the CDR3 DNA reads TGTGCCAGCAGCGTATACCCGCACAATGAGCAGTTCTTC.

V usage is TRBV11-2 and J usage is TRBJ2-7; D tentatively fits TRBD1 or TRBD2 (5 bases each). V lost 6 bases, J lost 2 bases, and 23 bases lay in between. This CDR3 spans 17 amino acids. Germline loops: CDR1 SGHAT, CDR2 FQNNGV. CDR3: CASRLGSLGERTYEQYF. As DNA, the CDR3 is TGTGCCAGCAGATTGGGATCTTTGGGGGAAAGGACCTACGAGCAGTACTTC.

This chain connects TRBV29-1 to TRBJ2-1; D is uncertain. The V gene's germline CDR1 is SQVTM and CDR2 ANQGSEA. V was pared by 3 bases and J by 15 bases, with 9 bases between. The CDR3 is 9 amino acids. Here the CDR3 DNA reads TGCAGCGTTGAGGCCCCGCCGTTCTTC. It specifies CSVEAPPFF.

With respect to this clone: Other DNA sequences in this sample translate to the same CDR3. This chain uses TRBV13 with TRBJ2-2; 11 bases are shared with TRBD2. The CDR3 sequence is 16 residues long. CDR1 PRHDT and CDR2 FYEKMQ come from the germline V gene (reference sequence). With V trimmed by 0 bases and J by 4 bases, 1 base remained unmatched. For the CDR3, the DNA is TGTGCCAGCAGCTTAGGGCTAGCGGGAGGCACCGGGGAGCTGTTTTTT. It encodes CASSLGLAGGTGELFF.

The CDR3 nucleotides read TGTGCCAGCAGCCCAGTCAACTATGGCTACACCTTC. It yields the protein CASSPVNYGYTF. This chain links TRBV7-2 with TRBJ1-2; D unclear. Germline CDR1 is SGHTA and CDR2 is FQGNSA. V gave up 5 bases and J gave up 2 bases, with 6 bases separating them. The CDR3 has 12 residues.

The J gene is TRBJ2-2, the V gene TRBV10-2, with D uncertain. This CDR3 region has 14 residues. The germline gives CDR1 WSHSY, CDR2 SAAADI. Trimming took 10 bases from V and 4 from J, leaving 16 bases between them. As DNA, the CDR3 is TGCGCCACCCAAGGAAGCCTCCTCACCGGGGAGCTGTTTTTT. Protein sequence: CATQGSLLTGELFF.

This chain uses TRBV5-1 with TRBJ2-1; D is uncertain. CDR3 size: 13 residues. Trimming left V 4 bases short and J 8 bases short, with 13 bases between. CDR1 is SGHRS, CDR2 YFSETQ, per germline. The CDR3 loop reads CASSPMGSDEQFF. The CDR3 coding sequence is TGCGCCAGCAGCCCCATGGGCTCCGATGAGCAGTTCTTC.

This CDR3 reads CASSQQDRVGETQYF. Written as DNA, the CDR3 is TGCGCCAGCAGCCAACAGGACAGGGTGGGCGAGACCCAGTACTTC. The V and J genes are TRBV4-1 and TRBJ2-5; 8 bases agree with TRBD1. Germline V CDR1 and CDR2: MGHRA, YSYEKL. The CDR3 loop spans 15 amino acids. V shed 2 bases, J shed 5 bases, and the junction held 7 bases outside the gene matches.

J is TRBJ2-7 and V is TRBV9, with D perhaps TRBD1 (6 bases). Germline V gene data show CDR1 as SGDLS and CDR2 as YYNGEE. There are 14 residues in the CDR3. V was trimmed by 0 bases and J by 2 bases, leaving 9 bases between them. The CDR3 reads CASSVEGQTYEQYF. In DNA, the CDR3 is TGTGCCAGCAGCGTAGAAGGACAGACCTACGAGCAGTACTTC.

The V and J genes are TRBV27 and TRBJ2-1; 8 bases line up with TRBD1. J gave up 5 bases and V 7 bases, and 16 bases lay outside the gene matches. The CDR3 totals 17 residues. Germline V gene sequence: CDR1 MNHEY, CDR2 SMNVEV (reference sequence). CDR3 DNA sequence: TGTGCCAGCAAGCCGTTTTGGGGACAGGCGGGGCACAATGAGCAGTTCTTC. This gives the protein CASKPFWGQAGHNEQFF.

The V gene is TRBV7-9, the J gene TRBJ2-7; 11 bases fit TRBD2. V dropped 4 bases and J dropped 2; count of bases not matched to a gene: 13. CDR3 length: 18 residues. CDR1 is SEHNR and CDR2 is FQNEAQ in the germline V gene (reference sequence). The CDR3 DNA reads TGTGCCAGCAGCTCAAATCCTCTAGCGGGAGGAATCCCCTACGAGCAGTACTTC. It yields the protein CASSSNPLAGGIPYEQYF. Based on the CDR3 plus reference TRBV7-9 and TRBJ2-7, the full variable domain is DTGVSQNPRHKITKRGQNVTFRCDPISEHNRLYWYRQTLGQGPEFLTYFQNEAQLEKSRLLSDRFSAERPKGSFSTLEIQRTEQGDSAMYLCASSSNPLAGGIPYEQYFGPGTRLTVT.

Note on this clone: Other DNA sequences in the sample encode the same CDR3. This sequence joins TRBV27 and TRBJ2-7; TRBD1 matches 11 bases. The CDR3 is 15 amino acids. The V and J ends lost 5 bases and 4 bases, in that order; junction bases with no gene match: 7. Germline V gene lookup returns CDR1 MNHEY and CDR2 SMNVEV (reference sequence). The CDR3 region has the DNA TGTGCCAGCAGTCCCAGGACAGGGGGCGCGTACGAGCAGTACTTC. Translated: CASSPRTGGAYEQYF.

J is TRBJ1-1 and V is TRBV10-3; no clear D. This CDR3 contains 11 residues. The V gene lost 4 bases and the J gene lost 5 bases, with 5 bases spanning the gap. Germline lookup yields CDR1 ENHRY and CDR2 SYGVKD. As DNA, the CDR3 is TGTGCCATCAGTGGGCCTACTGAAGCTTTCTTT. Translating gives CAISGPTEAFF.

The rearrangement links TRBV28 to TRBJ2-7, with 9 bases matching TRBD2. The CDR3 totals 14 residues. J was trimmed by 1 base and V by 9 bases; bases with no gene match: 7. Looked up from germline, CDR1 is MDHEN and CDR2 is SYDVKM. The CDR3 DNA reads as TGTGCCAGTCGGGATAGCGGGAGATCCTACGAGCAGTACTTC. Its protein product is CASRDSGRSYEQYF.